This TCR beta chain was found in a study of T-cell reconstitution after alpha-beta-depleted transplantation in children. Unique molecular identifiers tagged the TCRbeta library. TCRdb used MiXCR to reprocess the PCR reads, holding one entry per CDR3 protein. This table holds fewer than 1 million distinct CDR3 sequences, 15% to 20% found once. This CDR3 has 14 amino acids. V shed 7 bases and J shed 6 bases, with 13 bases lying between them. The germline gives CDR1 MNHNS, CDR2 SASEGT. About this clonotype: Its antigen is unidentified.

General study points: Several hundred expanded graft clones reportedly supplied alpha-beta T cells about two months after transplant. Hyperexpanded clones declined; after one year, newly produced T cells mostly supplied diversity. Surviving recipient cells, namely T cells and thymic progenitors, were the source of high day-60 TCRbeta diversity in some patients.

The sequenced sample was PBMCs, mostly from graft donor cells, obtained 360 days after TCRalphabeta/CD19-depleted stem cell transplant. The clonotype was recovered from a male patient younger than 18 who had a stem cell transplant for acute lymphoblastic leukemia, so the T cells may come from the graft donor. This chain connects TRBV6-1 to TRBJ1-6; D unclear. The CDR3 DNA reads TGTGCCAGCACCCCCGAACCCATTAATTCACCCCTCCACTTT. Protein: CASTPEPINSPLHF.